These 13 T cell receptor beta chains were all obtained from the same sample, sequenced in a study of Graves' ophthalmopathy and Graves' hyperthyroidism. RNA transcripts yielded amplified TCR beta CDR3 regions. Second-round multiplex PCR came after a first-round RT-PCR that employed HTBI primers. TCRdb used MiXCR to reprocess the multiplex PCR reads, holding one entry per CDR3 protein. Of approximately 460,000 distinct CDR3 sequences detected, approximately 15% appear once; the ten largest clones hold about 9.4%. Sequenced sample: blood. The receptor source for this set is a young woman with Graves' ophthalmopathy.

This clonotype was seen ten or more times. The chain couples TRBV30 to TRBJ2-7; TRBD1 is a possible D gene (5 bases). The germline V and J ends were trimmed by 5 bases and 3 bases, with 11 bases remaining between them. This CDR3 is 12 amino acids long. CDR1 is GTSNPN and CDR2 is SVGIG in the germline V gene (reference sequence). CDR3 loop: CAWPLDSYEQYF. CDR3 DNA: TGTGCCTGGCCCCTTGACAGCTACGAGCAGTACTTC.

There are many counts of this clonotype. The chain combines TRBV4-1 with TRBJ1-2, with D unclear. The CDR3 totals 13 residues. V was pared by 0 bases and J by 8 bases, with 10 bases between. Germline V gives CDR1 MGHRA, CDR2 YSYEKL. The CDR3 DNA reads TGCGCCAGCAGCCAAGAGGGTTGGCTCGGCTACACCTTC. Translation: CASSQEGWLGYTF.

There are many counts of this clonotype. The chain is built from TRBV11-2 and TRBJ2-5; 8 bases fit TRBD2. This CDR3 region has 15 residues. Trimming at V came to 2 bases and at J to 2 bases, leaving 4 bases not matched to a gene. Germline V gene data show CDR1 as SGHAT and CDR2 as FQNNGV. The CDR3 nucleotides are TGTGCCAGCAGCTTATGGGTAGCGGGGCAAGAGACCCAGTACTTC. Protein: CASSLWVAGQETQYF. Full variable domain (remainder filled in from reference TRBV11-2 and TRBJ2-5): EAGVAQSPRYKIIEKRQSVAFWCNPISGHATLYWYQQILGQGPKLLIQFQNNGVVDDSQLPKDRFSAERLKGVDSTLKIQPAKLEDSAVYLCASSLWVAGQETQYFGPGTRLLVL.

This rearrangement joins TRBV12-3 or TRBV12-4 to TRBJ2-5; 7 bases agree with TRBD1. V shed 6 bases, J shed 7 bases, and the junction held 8 bases outside the gene matches. This CDR3 is 13 amino acids long. This CDR3 reads CASSLQGQGTQYF. The CDR3 DNA follows: TGTGCCAGCAGCTTACAGGGGCAGGGGACCCAGTACTTC.

This clonotype occurred many times. The rearrangement links TRBV27 to TRBJ1-1, with D possibly matching TRBD1 (5 bases). V shed 5 bases and J shed 4 bases, with 17 bases lying between them. Per the germline V gene, CDR1 is MNHEY and CDR2 is SMNVEV (reference sequence). The CDR3 covers 15 residues. CDR3 sequence: CASSDSGAHSTEAFF. The CDR3 region has the DNA TGTGCCAGCAGTGATAGCGGGGCGCATTCCACTGAAGCTTTCTTT.

Only one count was recorded for this clonotype. The chain couples TRBV6-2 or TRBV6-3 to TRBJ1-1; D uncertain. This CDR3 has 12 amino acids. Germline CDR1 reads MNHEY; CDR2 reads SVGEGT. The V end lost 6 bases, the J end lost 5 bases, and 10 bases lay between the germline ends. CDR3 in amino acids: CASSRRFTEAFF. The CDR3 nucleotides read TGTGCCAGCAGCCGACGGTTTACTGAAGCTTTCTTT.

Details on this clonotype: A much larger clone sits a single nucleotide away, making a read error possible. The J gene is TRBJ2-7, the V gene TRBV28; 8 nucleotides agree with TRBD1. The V gene end was trimmed by 3 bases and the J gene end by 6 bases; junction bases not matched to a gene: 4. This CDR3 has 13 residues. Germline CDR1 and CDR2: MDHEN and SYDVKM. The CDR3 protein is CASSFPGGVEQYF. Written as DNA, the CDR3 is TGTGCCAGCAGTTTTCCAGGGGGCGTCGAGCAGTACTTC. The full variable domain, rest sourced from reference TRBV28 and TRBJ2-7, is DVKVTQSSRYLVKRTGEKVFLECVQDMDHENMFWYRQDPGLGLRLIYFSYDVKMKEKGDIPEGYSVSREKKERFSLILESASTNQTSMYLCASSFPGGVEQYFGPGTRLTVT.

The chain carries TRBV24-1 and TRBJ1-2; 7 nucleotides match TRBD1. V shed 1 base and J 8 bases; nucleotides not matched to a gene: 6. Germline V gene data show CDR1 as KGHDR and CDR2 as SFDVKD. This CDR3 is built from 14 residues. CDR3: CATSDFDRVYGYTF. The CDR3, as DNA: TGTGCCACCAGTGATTTTGACAGGGTCTACGGCTACACCTTC.

This clonotype showed up many times. The chain recombines TRBV28 with TRBJ2-7; 8 bases agree with TRBD1. V was clipped by 5 bases and J by 3 bases; unmatched bases: 6. The CDR3 extends over 14 amino acids. CDR1 MDHEN and CDR2 SYDVKM come from the germline V gene. In DNA form, the CDR3 reads TGTGCCAGCAGTCCTGGGACAGGACTCTACGAGCAGTACTTC. As protein: CASSPGTGLYEQYF.

The table lists this clonotype with many counts. The rearrangement links TRBV12-5 to TRBJ1-5; no clear D. The CDR3 loop spans 16 amino acids. V was trimmed by 2 bases and J by 9 bases, leaving 20 bases between them. Per the germline V gene, CDR1 is LGHNT and CDR2 is FRNRAP. The CDR3 protein is CASGLIPVGSRGPQHF. The CDR3 nucleotides read TGTGCTAGTGGTTTGATCCCGGTTGGGTCCCGGGGGCCCCAGCATTTT.

This clonotype was recorded at least ten times. The V call is TRBV28, the J call TRBJ1-2; tentatively, D is TRBD1 (5 bases). V lost 7 bases to trimming and J lost 7 bases, with 19 bases between them. CDR1 is MDHEN, CDR2 SYDVKM, per germline. The CDR3 is made up of 14 amino acids. For the CDR3, the DNA is TGTGCCAGCAAGACTCTGGGGCACCTGGGTGGCTACACCTTC. Translation: CASKTLGHLGGYTF.

This clonotype has a handful of counts. The CDR3 DNA reads TGTGCCAGCAGTTTAGGCGGGGGGGATGTCTACGAGCAGTACTTC. This sequence encodes CASSLGGGDVYEQYF. The V and J genes are TRBV28 and TRBJ2-7, with 9 positions matching TRBD2. Germline V gives CDR1 MDHEN, CDR2 SYDVKM. The CDR3 consists of 15 residues. The junction had 5 bases not matched to a gene; V was cut back by 2 bases and J by 3 bases.

This rearrangement joins TRBV19 to TRBJ1-6; D unclear. CDR1 and CDR2 from the germline V gene are LNHDA and SQIVND (reference sequence). The CDR3 is 13 amino acids. The V and J ends lost 3 bases and 9 bases respectively, with 9 bases between them. This chain's CDR3 is CASSINGLSPLHF. The CDR3 DNA reads TGTGCCAGTAGTATTAATGGGCTTTCACCCCTCCACTTT.